This TCR beta chain was recorded in a study of shared clonotypes between healthy human individuals. The CDR3 is made up of 17 amino acids. CDR1 and CDR2 (germline): MNHEY, SMNVEV (reference sequence). Trimming removed 3 bases at V and 0 bases at J, with 15 bases between. Deep was the level at which the assay was run. The data were produced by immunoSEQ multiplex PCR, yet TCRdb's version contains in-frame clones alone and is incomplete. The sample records fewer than 400,000 clones, about 74% being singletons. In the case of this clone: As yet, its antigen is unknown.

Study conclusions and caveats: Rarefaction curves obtained for sorted subsets showed sequencing incomplete despite large depth. A generally larger estimated richness was seen in naive subsets than in memory subsets.

The rearrangement joins TRBV27 to TRBJ1-3; no clear D gene. Sequencing was done on a sample of memory CD4+ T cells sorted from blood. Subset denoted: CD45RA-negative fraction. The receptor's source is a young man in good health. The CDR3 region has the DNA TGTGCCAGCAGTTTGGGTCACTGGCGAAGCTCTGGAAACACCATATATTTT. Amino acids: CASSLGHWRSSGNTIYF.